The clone carrying this TCR beta chain was counted ten times or more. Its target is not known. The PBMC fraction was derived from around 10 ml of fresh peripheral blood. This entry is derived from a study of Graves' ophthalmopathy and Graves' hyperthyroidism. Findings of the study overall: Sensitivity reached 85% to 90% and specificity around 81% for a 13-signature model separating ophthalmopathy from stable hyperthyroidism. Among expanded thyroid clonotypes above 0.001 frequency, most also occurred in blood. The model's ophthalmopathy progression predictions had about 71% sensitivity and roughly 72% specificity.

This CDR3 contains 15 residues. CDR1 and CDR2 from the germline V gene are MDHEN and SYDVKM. Germline trimming cut 10 bases from V and 2 bases from J; bases unmatched to any gene: 9. Transcripts of RNA were the source for amplifying TCR beta CDR3 regions. A first-round RT-PCR used HTBI primers, followed by a second-round multiplex PCR. TCRdb used MiXCR to reprocess the multiplex PCR reads, holding one entry per CDR3 protein. The sample includes a few hundred thousand distinct CDR3 sequences, about 17% of them seen just once. The chain couples TRBV28 to TRBJ1-5; 9 positions agree with TRBD1. Sequenced: peripheral blood. The clonotype comes from an adult man with Graves' ophthalmopathy. CDR3 coding DNA: TGTGCCATCAAACAGGGGGCGGGTGGCAATCAGCCCCAGCATTTT. Translated: CAIKQGAGGNQPQHF.